This TCR beta chain was found in a study of post-analysis software for immune sequencing data. Study-level results: Patients had higher frequencies than controls of five TRBV segments, including TRBV5-6, TRBV5-1 and TRBV20-1. Controls had significantly higher normalized Chao1 diversity than multiple sclerosis patients.

TCR beta cDNA libraries had unique molecular identifiers. A single record per CDR3 protein comes from TCRdb applying MiXCR to the PCR reads. The repertoire holds 700,000 to 800,000 distinct CDR3 sequences, with 25% to 30% as singletons. About this clonotype: The target antigen is unknown.

The CDR3 spans 14 residues. Germline CDR1 reads SQVTM; CDR2 reads ANQGSEA. The junction had 5 bases not matched to a gene; V was cut back by 3 bases and J by 3 bases. This chain links TRBV29-1 with TRBJ1-3; TRBD1 aligns across 7 bases. The clonotype was recovered from a girl aged 10-17 years with multiple sclerosis. Sample: blood. This chain's CDR3 is CSVDQTGSGNTIYF. DNA of the CDR3: TGCAGCGTTGACCAGACAGGGAGTGGAAACACCATATATTTT. The variable domain in full, completed from reference TRBV29-1 and TRBJ1-3, reads SAVISQKPSRDICQRGTSLTIQCQVDSQVTMMFWYRQQPGQSLTLIATANQGSEATYESGFVIDKFPISRPNLTFSTLTVSNMSPEDSSIYLCSVDQTGSGNTIYFGEGSWLTVV.